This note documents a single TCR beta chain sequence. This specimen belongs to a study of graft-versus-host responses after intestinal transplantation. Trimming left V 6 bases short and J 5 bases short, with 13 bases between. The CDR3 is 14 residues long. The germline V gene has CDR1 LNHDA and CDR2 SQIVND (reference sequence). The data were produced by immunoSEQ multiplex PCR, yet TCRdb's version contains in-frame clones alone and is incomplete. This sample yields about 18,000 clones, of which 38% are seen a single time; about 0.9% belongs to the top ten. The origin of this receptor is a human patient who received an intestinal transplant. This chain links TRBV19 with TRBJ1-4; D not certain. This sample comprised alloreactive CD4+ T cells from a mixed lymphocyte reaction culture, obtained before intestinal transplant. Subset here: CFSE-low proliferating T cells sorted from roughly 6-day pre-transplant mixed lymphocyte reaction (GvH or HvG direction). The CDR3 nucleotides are TGTGCCAGTAGATCCGGGAGAGCAAATGAAAAACTGTTTTTT. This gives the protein CASRSGRANEKLFF.